The rows below give T cell receptor beta chains drawn from one sample of a study of blood T cell repertoires in COVID-19. Method: immunoSEQ multiplex PCR; TCRdb's copy keeps in-frame clones and lacks some. The sample contains about 39,000 clones, about 89% of which appear only once. Sample: peripheral blood. The receptor set was obtained from a man in his forties or fifties with active COVID-19. CDR3s include the opening cysteine and the closing phenylalanine or tryptophan. Fields, in order: D gene, V gene, J gene, clone size, CDR3 DNA, CDR3 protein. The D gene is left open where the match is weak. A row's size may be missing; if present it is once, few, many or a size class.

D gene: -; V gene: TRBV24-1; J gene: TRBJ2-2; clone size: once; CDR3 DNA: TGTGCCACCAGCGGACCGACAGACGCGAACACCGGGGAGCTGTTTTTT; CDR3 protein: CATSGPTDANTGELFF
D gene: -; V gene: TRBV4-3; J gene: TRBJ1-1; clone size: -; CDR3 DNA: TGCGCCAGCAGCCAAGTCTCAGGGTGGGACACTGAAGCTTTCTTT; CDR3 protein: CASSQVSGWDTEAFF
D gene: -; V gene: TRBV3-1/TRBV3-2; J gene: TRBJ2-3; clone size: -; CDR3 DNA: TGTGCCAGCAGCCCAGGCGGGATGGGCACAGATACGCAGTATTTT; CDR3 protein: CASSPGGMGTDTQYF
D gene: TRBD1; V gene: TRBV6-5; J gene: TRBJ2-5; clone size: -; CDR3 DNA: TGTGCCAGCAGCCTCGGGACAGGGAGAGAGACCCAGTACTTC; CDR3 protein: CASSLGTGRETQYF
D gene: TRBD2; V gene: TRBV10-2; J gene: TRBJ2-1; clone size: -; CDR3 DNA: TGCGCCAGCAGTGAGTTTGCGGGAGGGATCTACAATGAGCAGTTCTTC; CDR3 protein: CASSEFAGGIYNEQFF
D gene: -; V gene: TRBV5-1; J gene: TRBJ2-1; clone size: -; CDR3 DNA: TGCGCCAGCAGCCTGCTAGGGACAGCGGGCGATGAGCAGTTCTTC; CDR3 protein: CASSLLGTAGDEQFF
D gene: TRBD2; V gene: TRBV18; J gene: TRBJ2-3; clone size: -; CDR3 DNA: TGTGCCAGCTCACCCAGGACTAGCGGCACAGATACGCAGTATTTT; CDR3 protein: CASSPRTSGTDTQYF
D gene: -; V gene: TRBV6-5; J gene: TRBJ2-7; clone size: -; CDR3 DNA: TGTGCCAGCAAATTCTCTACGAGCTCCTACGAGCAGTACTTC; CDR3 protein: CASKFSTSSYEQYF
D gene: -; V gene: TRBV10-3; J gene: TRBJ2-5; clone size: -; CDR3 DNA: TGTGCCATCAGTGACCGGGGAGGAGAGACCCAGTACTTC; CDR3 protein: CAISDRGGETQYF
D gene: -; V gene: TRBV6-5; J gene: TRBJ2-7; clone size: -; CDR3 DNA: TGTGCCACGGGACAACCATACTACGAGCAGTACTTC; CDR3 protein: CATGQPYYEQYF
D gene: -; V gene: TRBV11-2; J gene: TRBJ2-3; clone size: -; CDR3 DNA: TGTGCCAGCAGCCTGACAGTCACTTCTGACACAGATACGCAGTATTTT; CDR3 protein: CASSLTVTSDTDTQYF
D gene: -; V gene: TRBV19; J gene: TRBJ1-2; clone size: -; CDR3 DNA: TGTGCCAGTAAGAGGGTCGGCAACCTCGGAAGCTATGGCTACACCTTC; CDR3 protein: CASKRVGNLGSYGYTF
D gene: -; V gene: TRBV7-8; J gene: TRBJ2-5; clone size: -; CDR3 DNA: TGTGCCAGCAGCTTAGGGCAGGCTTTACAAGAGACCCAGTACTTC; CDR3 protein: CASSLGQALQETQYF
D gene: -; V gene: TRBV2; J gene: TRBJ2-1; clone size: -; CDR3 DNA: TGTGCCAGCAGAATCCAGGTCCTCTACAATGAGCAGTTCTTC; CDR3 protein: CASRIQVLYNEQFF
D gene: -; V gene: TRBV10-2; J gene: TRBJ1-1; clone size: -; CDR3 DNA: TGCGCCAGCAGTGGGTGGGGGCAGAACACTGAAGCTTTCTTT; CDR3 protein: CASSGWGQNTEAFF
D gene: TRBD1; V gene: TRBV10-3; J gene: TRBJ1-6; clone size: -; CDR3 DNA: TGTGCCATCAGTGACGGGACAGGGGGTTTCCTTTCACCCCTCCACTTT; CDR3 protein: CAISDGTGGFLSPLHF